A selection of T cell receptor beta chains follows, all from one sample in a study of cytomegalovirus exposure and HLA in healthy donors. Sequencing was performed with immunoSEQ multiplex PCR; in TCRdb, only in-frame clones are kept and a portion is missing. The repertoire includes 150,000 to 200,000 clones, around four fifths of them detected once, and approximately 1.1% sits in the top ten. Sample: PBMCs. The origin of the receptors is a woman aged 40-49 years in good health and CMV-seronegative. The CDR3 runs from the conserved cysteine through the conserved F or W. The D gene is left open where the match is weak. Part of the rows lack a size; the others show once, few, many or a class for expanded clones.

clone_size j_call v_call d_call cdr3_nt cdr3_aa
NA TRBJ1-1 TRBV30 NA TGTGCCTGGCGCACCGGGACACCCCTCTCTAGAGGGACTGAAGCTTTCTTT CAWRTGTPLSRGTEAFF
NA TRBJ2-2 TRBV27 NA TGTGCCAGCAGGGCTGATCAGATCACCGGGGAGCTGTTTTTT CASRADQITGELFF
NA TRBJ2-1 TRBV7-9 TRBD2 TGTGCCAGCAGAGTTAGCGGGACTAAAGATGAGCAGTTCTTC CASRVSGTKDEQFF
NA TRBJ1-2 TRBV27 NA TGTGCCAGCAGTTCGCTCGGGGGAAGGGTAAACTATGGCTACACCTTC CASSSLGGRVNYGYTF
NA TRBJ2-7 TRBV29-1 NA TGCAGCGTTGTTCCGTGGGCGACGCAGGCTACCTACGAGCAGTACTTC CSVVPWATQATYEQYF
NA TRBJ2-1 TRBV5-4 TRBD1 TGTGCCAGCAGCTTGGCGGGCAGGGGGCACAATGAGCAGTTCTTC CASSLAGRGHNEQFF
NA TRBJ2-1 TRBV6-4 TRBD2 TGTGCCAGCAGCCCGACTAGCGGGAGCAATGAGCAGTTCTTC CASSPTSGSNEQFF
once TRBJ1-1 TRBV7-6 NA TGTGCCAGCAGCTCCTCTTTGGGGGGTGGGGATTTCTTT CASSSSLGGGDFF
NA TRBJ2-1 TRBV19 NA TGTGCCAGTAGTTCTGCTTTAAGGACAGTCTACAATGAGCAGTTCTTC CASSSALRTVYNEQFF
NA TRBJ2-7 TRBV6-5 TRBD2 TGTGCCAGCAGTCAAAGCGGGAGGGCCGGCGAGCAGTACTTC CASSQSGRAGEQYF
NA TRBJ2-7 TRBV14 TRBD2 TGTGCCAGCAGCCATTCCGGACTAGCGGGTTCCTCCTACGAGCAGTACTTC CASSHSGLAGSSYEQYF
NA TRBJ2-1 TRBV6-5 TRBD1 TGTGCCAGCAGTTATCCGGGACAGGTGGGGAATGAGCAGTTCTTC CASSYPGQVGNEQFF
NA TRBJ1-1 TRBV7-9 NA TGTGCCAGCAGCTTTGACCAGGGGATGGTGTTGACCACTGAAGCTTTCTTT CASSFDQGMVLTTEAFF
NA TRBJ2-3 TRBV14 NA TGTGCCAGCAGCCAACAGGCCCAAGGAACAGATACGCAGTATTTT CASSQQAQGTDTQYF
NA TRBJ1-2 TRBV10-3 NA TGTGCCATCAGTGTCCCGGGGAGTGGGAACTATGGCTACACCTTC CAISVPGSGNYGYTF
NA TRBJ2-7 TRBV2 NA TGTGCCAGCAGTCTGGTAAAGCACGAGCAGTACTTC CASSLVKHEQYF
NA TRBJ2-1 TRBV4-3 NA TGCGCCAGCAGCCAAGAATCAATCAGACTCGGTCTACTTCGTGGGTACAATGAGCAGTTCTTC CASSQESIRLGLLRGYNEQFF
few TRBJ2-7 TRBV27 TRBD2 TGTGCCAGCAGTTTAGGTGGGGGGGCCTACGAGCAGTACTTC CASSLGGGAYEQYF
NA TRBJ1-3 TRBV4-1 NA TGCGCCAGCAGCCAAGGACTCATCTCTGGAAACACCATATATTTT CASSQGLISGNTIYF
NA TRBJ1-2 TRBV19 TRBD1 TGTGCCAGTAGTTCCCGGGACAGGGGAGCTAACTATGGCTACACCTTC CASSSRDRGANYGYTF
once TRBJ2-5 TRBV9 NA TGTGCCAGCAGCGCCGCCGGGACAACGGAGACCCAGTACTTC CASSAAGTTETQYF
NA TRBJ1-3 TRBV19 NA TGTGCCAGTAGTCCGGGACTCTCTGGAAACACCATATATTTT CASSPGLSGNTIYF
NA TRBJ2-7 TRBV5-1 NA TGCGCCAGCAGCTTGAGGACGGGGTACGAGCAGTACTTC CASSLRTGYEQYF
NA TRBJ2-7 TRBV27 TRBD2 TGTGCCAGCAGTTCTAGCGGCTACGAGCAGTACTTC CASSSSGYEQYF
NA TRBJ1-2 TRBV27 TRBD1 TGTGCCAGCAGTTTTAGACAGGGGGCTAACGGCTACACCTTC CASSFRQGANGYTF
NA TRBJ1-1 TRBV2 TRBD1 TGTGCCAGCAGTGATCTCAGGGGGCCCACTGAAGCTTTCTTT CASSDLRGPTEAFF
NA TRBJ1-5 TRBV7-2 NA TGTGCCAGCAGCGACCCACAGGGTCAGCCCCAGCATTTT CASSDPQGQPQHF
NA TRBJ2-3 TRBV29-1 NA TGCAGCGTTGAAGAAGTCGCGAATACGCAGTATTTT CSVEEVANTQYF
few TRBJ2-1 TRBV19 TRBD2 TGTGCCAGTAGTCTCCTAGCGGGGGCTGGGAATGAGCAGTTCTTC CASSLLAGAGNEQFF
NA TRBJ2-5 TRBV10-3 TRBD2 TGTGCCATCAGTGCTAGCGGGAAAGGAGAGACCCAGTACTTC CAISASGKGETQYF
NA TRBJ2-1 TRBV7-2 NA TGTGCCAGCAGCTTATTTCCGAGCCCGTACAATGAGCAGTTCTTC CASSLFPSPYNEQFF
NA TRBJ1-1 TRBV6-6 TRBD1 TGTGCCAGCAGGGACAGGGGTGCGAACACTGAAGCTTTCTTT CASRDRGANTEAFF
NA TRBJ1-1 TRBV5-1 NA TGCGCCAGCAGCTCTGTACCAGGGGACCTCACTGAAGCTTTCTTT CASSSVPGDLTEAFF
NA TRBJ1-1 TRBV4-1 NA TGCGCCAGCAGCGAAGGGTATGGGGCTTATACTGAAGCTTTCTTT CASSEGYGAYTEAFF
NA TRBJ1-1 TRBV5-4 NA TGTGCCAGCAGCTCCCGGGACAAGAACACTGAAGCTTTCTTT CASSSRDKNTEAFF
NA TRBJ1-2 TRBV6-5 NA TGTGCCAGCAGTACCACCAATGAGGGCTACACCTTC CASSTTNEGYTF
NA TRBJ2-1 TRBV30 TRBD1 TGTGCCTGGTACGCCGGGACAGGCTTTAATGAGCAGTTCTTC CAWYAGTGFNEQFF
NA TRBJ2-7 TRBV19 TRBD1 TGTGCCAGTAGCAATTCCGGGACAGGGGAGCAGCAGTACTTC CASSNSGTGEQQYF
NA TRBJ2-1 TRBV25-1 TRBD2 TGTGCCAGCAGTGAATTGATAGCGGGAGCGGCCCTAAATGAGCAGTTCTTC CASSELIAGAALNEQFF
NA TRBJ2-5 TRBV2 TRBD1 TGTGCCAGCCGCCTCGGACAGGGAAGAGAGACCCAGTACTTC CASRLGQGRETQYF
once TRBJ2-7 TRBV7-2 NA TGTGCCAGCAGCTTAGAGGGTAGCGGAACACCCTACGAGCAGTACTTC CASSLEGSGTPYEQYF
NA TRBJ1-5 TRBV7-9 NA TGTGCCAGCAGCTTGAGGGATCAGCCCCAGCATTTT CASSLRDQPQHF
NA TRBJ1-1 TRBV5-4 NA TGTGCCAGCAGCTTGGGGTTGGGAGGAATGAACACTGAAGCTTTCTTT CASSLGLGGMNTEAFF
NA TRBJ2-5 TRBV5-1 NA TGCGCCAGCAGTCTGGCCCTCCAAGAGACCCAGTACTTC CASSLALQETQYF